The text below deals with one T cell receptor beta chain. It has no known antigen specificity. Base qualities were left out, and no much larger clone turns up one base away. What the time point label conveys for this sample: cycle 1 day 1 (C1D1), immediately before nivolumab initiation. All trial patients had relapsed after autologous stem cell transplantation, with cohorts A, B and C differing in prior brentuximab vedotin exposure. The trial cohort included 50 to 70 patients with relapsed/refractory classical Hodgkin lymphoma, and each patient had a best overall response of complete response, partial response or progressive disease. Single-agent nivolumab was administered to trial patients in the multi-cohort phase II CheckMate 205 trial. Best overall response was determined by an independent review committee according to the 2007 International Working Group response criteria. Trial PBMCs were obtained immediately prior to nivolumab initiation (C1D1) and on therapy at cycle 2 day 1 and cycle 4 day 1. After peripheral blood was drawn into 8 mL Vacutainer Cell Preparation Tubes, PBMCs were isolated by centrifugation and then cryopreserved.

This sample stems from a study of PD-1 blockade in classical Hodgkin lymphoma (dated by TCRdb to about 2020). Context from the whole study: Nivolumab dosing was 3 mg/kg intravenously every 2 weeks, continuing until either disease progression or unacceptable toxicity. A peripheral blood immune signature of response to PD-1 blockade in classical Hodgkin lymphoma was defined using TCR beta sequencing and CyTOF. Broad study findings and their caveats: Only a single clinical trial cohort was studied, and what caused the repertoire differences, possibly disease activity or prior therapy, remained undefined. Baseline diversity similar to that of newly diagnosed patients was observed in trial patients achieving complete response, whereas significantly lower diversity was observed in partial responders and progressors. Patients starting nivolumab less than 1 year after ASCT had lower diversity and were excluded from later analyses to avoid confounding by immune reconstitution. Baseline TCR diversity was reported to be lower in newly diagnosed patients than in healthy donors and to be lower still in relapsed/refractory patients. CD4+ but not CD8+ TCR diversity rose significantly by C4D1 (p=0.0027 vs p=0.16), most apparent in complete responders (p=0.02).

Genomic DNA was extracted with the Qiagen DNeasy kit from unsorted PBMCs and from negatively selected CD4+ and CD8+ fractions. TCR beta CDR3 regions were subjected to amplification by immunoSEQ multiplex PCR with primers that anneal to V and J segments. A synthetic immune receptor repertoire was used to minimize amplification bias, and any remaining bias was removed computationally after sequencing. In the source study's methods: Custom Python scripts were used to quantify repertoire diversity as the Shannon entropy index. Unsorted, CD4+ and CD8+ repertoires were analyzed separately, except for combined analyses in which CD4+ and CD8+ sequences were merged in silico. Clonal expansion was defined as a frequency increase of at least 2-fold after treatment compared with C1D1, and clones undetected at baseline were assigned a pseudocount of 0.5. Clones with 0 or 1 copy at C1D1 were classified as singleton clones, and clones with 2 or more copies were classified as non-singleton clones. Clones expanded in unsorted samples were annotated as CD4+, CD8+ or unknown by matching protein sequences in sorted samples from the same patient. Wilcoxon tests on paired samples were used to test changes in diversity from C1D1 to C4D1. TCRdb carries this immuneACCESS record with in-frame sequences only. Its versions omit some clonotypes, under half of them owing to an unresolved V gene in the studies checked, with the rest unexplained. V, J and clone size derive from that table, while D and trimming were established from the DNA sequence. The sample table contains about 97,000 clones; only one count was recorded for roughly 84% of them. The top ten clonotypes cover 9% to 15% of the sample.

The starting material was peripheral blood mononuclear cells (PBMCs), obtained at baseline. This clonotype originated in a human donor with classical Hodgkin lymphoma.

In nucleotide form, the sequence is TGTGCCATCGGGACTAGCGGGAGGGGAGGCCCCACAGATACGCAGTATTTT. This encodes CAIGTSGRGGPTDTQYF. The chain is encoded by TRBV10-3 joined to TRBJ2-3; TRBD2 aligns with 16 central bases. CDR1 and CDR2, per the germline V gene, are ENHRY and SYGVKD. The germline V and J ends show losses of 8 bases and 2 bases respectively, and no gene match explains 7 bases of the junction. The CDR3 covers 17 residues, taking in both the cysteine and the phenylalanine. Left in the record is the CDR3 DNA by itself, 51 bases read in frame from the first base.